One T cell receptor (beta chain) is described in this entry. What it binds is unknown. The sample comes from a study of cytomegalovirus exposure and HLA in healthy donors. Notes on the study in general: Earlier results showed most TCR beta V segments being productive about 87% or about 30% of the time.

CDR1 and CDR2 (germline): MDHEN, SYDVKM. The CDR3 sequence is 14 residues long. The V end lost 8 bases, the J end lost 3 bases, and 14 bases lay between the germline ends. The PCR was carried out with 60 Vbeta primers and 13 Jbeta primers. Sequencing used immunoSEQ multiplex PCR; TCRdb keeps in-frame clones, though not all of them. This repertoire shows 55,000 to 80,000 clones, approximately 85% found once; its top ten account for around 10%. This clonotype was obtained from a female donor in good health and CMV-seronegative. The sample consisted of PBMCs. The V gene is TRBV28, the J gene TRBJ2-1, with D possibly TRBD1 on 6 matching bases. As DNA, the CDR3 is TGTGCCAGCGGGTTGTTGGACAGCTACAATGAGCAGTTCTTC. It yields the protein CASGLLDSYNEQFF.